The next 25 T cell receptor beta chains were all read from a single sample in a study of T cells in tuberculosis. Profiled with immunoSEQ multiplex PCR; TCRdb holds only in-frame clones, not every one. The data show roughly 35,000 clones, almost 95% seen once. Sequenced: PBMCs. These receptor sequences come from a donor aged 10 to 29 with latent tuberculosis or without tuberculosis infection. Some clones in this sample may be carry-over from other donors' samples.

J is TRBJ1-1 and V is TRBV5-1; 8 bases match TRBD1. The V segment lost 3 bases and the J segment 2 bases; nucleotides outside the gene matches: 9. Per germline, CDR1 SGHRS and CDR2 YFSETQ. The CDR3 contains 16 residues. CDR3 coding DNA: TGCGCCAGCAGCTCGCATGAAGACAGGGGTAACACTGAAGCTTTCTTT. It is translated as CASSSHEDRGNTEAFF.

V and J are TRBV5-8 and TRBJ1-6; D ambiguous. Germline values: CDR1 SGHTS, CDR2 YDEGEE. V was trimmed by 4 bases and J by 9 bases, leaving 20 bases between them. There are 16 residues in the CDR3. Here the CDR3 DNA reads TGTGCCAGCAGCGTGACTCCGGTGGAGACTGGTTCACCCCTCCACTTT. This encodes CASSVTPVETGSPLHF. The full variable domain, with the rest looked up from reference TRBV5-8 and TRBJ1-6, is EAGVTQSPTHLIKTRGQQATLRCSPISGHTSVYWYQQALGLGLQFLLWYDEGEERNRGNFPPRFSGRQFPNYSSELNVNALELEDSALYLCASSVTPVETGSPLHFGNGTRLTVT.

V is TRBV19 and J is TRBJ2-7; D ambiguous. Germline loops: CDR1 LNHDA, CDR2 SQIVND (reference sequence). Between the trimmed V and J ends, which lost 5 bases and 6 bases, there was a span of 14 bases. CDR3 size: 13 residues. The chain's CDR3 is CASSPETPSEQYF. The CDR3 DNA reads TGTGCCAGTAGTCCCGAGACCCCTAGCGAGCAGTACTTC.

The V gene is TRBV6-5, the J gene TRBJ1-1; a weak D match, TRBD1 (6 bases). CDR1 and CDR2 from the germline V gene are MNHEY and SVGAGI. CDR3 length: 15 amino acids. V was shortened by 6 bases and J by 1 base, with 15 bases between the two germline ends. The CDR3 is CASSGQGTANTEAFF. For the CDR3, the DNA is TGTGCCAGCAGCGGGCAGGGGACGGCGAACACTGAAGCTTTCTTT.

The CDR3 loop is CASGQSRNTEAFF. The CDR3 DNA is TGTGCCAGCGGACAGTCAAGGAACACTGAAGCTTTCTTT. The V gene is TRBV19, the J gene TRBJ1-1, with D maybe TRBD1 (6 bases). The V and J ends lost 9 bases and 1 base respectively, with 12 bases between them. The CDR3 has 13 amino acids. From germline, CDR1 is LNHDA and CDR2 SQIVND (reference sequence).

This rearrangement joins TRBV6-6 to TRBJ1-4, with 9 positions matching TRBD1. The germline V gene has CDR1 MNHNY and CDR2 SVGAGI (reference sequence). The CDR3 runs 15 residues. The ends lost 2 bases at V and 7 bases at J; junction bases unmatched: 5. CDR3 in amino acids: CASSYTGQGGEKLFF. Here the CDR3 DNA reads TGTGCCAGCAGTTACACGGGACAGGGTGGTGAAAAACTGTTTTTT.

The chain is built from TRBV7-9 and TRBJ2-7; D is ambiguous. Between the trimmed V and J ends, which lost 3 bases and 2 bases, there was a span of 23 bases. The CDR3 is 18 amino acids. CDR1 is SEHNR and CDR2 is FQNEAQ in the germline V gene (reference sequence). The CDR3 nucleotides read TGTGCCAGCAGCTTCATAGCATCATCCGAGGAAGGTACCTACGAGCAGTACTTC. Protein sequence: CASSFIASSEEGTYEQYF.

The chain carries TRBV6-1 and TRBJ1-1, with D hard to call. The ends were cut back, 2 bases at V and 3 bases at J, with 10 bases in the middle. Germline lookup yields CDR1 MNHNS and CDR2 SASEGT. This CDR3 has 14 residues. In DNA form, the CDR3 reads TGTGCCAGCAGTGAATTACATGCGGACACTGAAGCTTTCTTT. Its translation: CASSELHADTEAFF.

The chain recombines TRBV19 with TRBJ2-6; D may be TRBD2 (5 bases). The CDR3 consists of 15 residues. The V and J ends lost 6 bases and 0 bases respectively, with 9 bases between them. The germline V gene encodes CDR1 LNHDA and CDR2 SQIVND (reference sequence). CDR3 protein: CASRSGSSGANVLTF. Here the CDR3 DNA reads TGTGCCAGTAGATCGGGGAGCTCTGGGGCCAACGTCCTGACTTTC.

The chain joins TRBV5-4 to TRBJ2-5; 11 bases agree with TRBD1. V lost 5 bases to trimming and J lost 5 bases; unmatched junction nucleotides: 8. The CDR3 extends over 15 amino acids. The germline V gene has CDR1 SGHNT and CDR2 YYREEE (reference sequence). The chain's CDR3 is CASSLRDRGAETQYF. The DNA of the CDR3 is TGTGCCAGCAGTCTCCGGGACAGGGGGGCGGAGACCCAGTACTTC. The full variable domain, its missing parts supplied by reference TRBV5-4 and TRBJ2-5, is ETGVTQSPTHLIKTRGQQVTLRCSSQSGHNTVSWYQQALGQGPQFIFQYYREEENGRGNFPPRFSGLQFPNYSSELNVNALELDDSALYLCASSLRDRGAETQYFGPGTRLLVL.

The chain combines TRBV19 with TRBJ1-2, with D possibly TRBD1 on 6 matching bases. This CDR3 is built from 12 residues. Germline assignment: CDR1 LNHDA and CDR2 SQIVND (reference sequence). Trimming took 3 bases from V and 6 from J, leaving 8 bases between them. The CDR3 DNA follows: TGTGCCAGTAGTATTGCAGGGGATGGCTACACCTTC. As protein: CASSIAGDGYTF. Combining the CDR3 with reference TRBV19 and TRBJ1-2 gives the whole variable domain DGGITQSPKYLFRKEGQNVTLSCEQNLNHDAMYWYRQDPGQGLRLIYYSQIVNDFQKGDIAEGYSVSREKKESFPLTVTSAQKNPTAFYLCASSIAGDGYTFGSGTRLTVV.

This sequence joins TRBV5-1 and TRBJ2-2; D is uncertain. The CDR3 length is 14 residues. Germline loops: CDR1 SGHRS, CDR2 YFSETQ. V was cut by 0 bases and J by 4 bases, with 7 bases left in between. The CDR3 region is CASSLASGTGELFF. CDR3 in DNA: TGCGCCAGCAGCTTGGCCTCGGGCACCGGGGAGCTGTTTTTT.

The gene calls are TRBV10-3 and TRBJ2-7; 8 bases are a match to TRBD2. V trimming: 4 bases; J trimming: 7 bases; junction bases outside the gene matches: 12. The length of the CDR3 is 15 residues. Germline CDR1 is ENHRY and CDR2 is SYGVKD. The CDR3 DNA reads TGTGCCATCAGTGGAGGGACTAGACAAGATGGGGAGCAGTACTTC. Translation: CAISGGTRQDGEQYF.

The chain couples TRBV30 to TRBJ1-3; D might be TRBD1 (6 bases). Germline CDR1 is GTSNPN and CDR2 is SVGIG (reference sequence). The CDR3 extends over 15 amino acids. V was cut by 0 bases and J by 0 bases, with 9 bases left in between. DNA of the CDR3: TGTGCCTGGAGTGTACAAGGGGGCTCTGGAAACACCATATATTTT. It yields the protein CAWSVQGGSGNTIYF.

This clone was picked up a small number of times. V is TRBV6-5 and J is TRBJ1-5; 7 bases agree with TRBD1. V lost 4 bases, J lost 3 bases, and 3 bases stayed unmatched. Germline lookup yields CDR1 MNHEY and CDR2 SVGAGI. The CDR3 length is 14 residues. The CDR3 DNA follows: TGTGCCAGCAGTTGGACAGGAGTCAATCAGCCCCAGCATTTT. Translated: CASSWTGVNQPQHF.

V and J are TRBV27 and TRBJ2-1; 10 bases map to TRBD1. Germline V gene sequence: CDR1 MNHEY, CDR2 SMNVEV (reference sequence). The CDR3 length is 15 residues. V lost 5 bases, J lost 12 bases, and 13 bases stayed unmatched. For the CDR3, the DNA is TGTGCCAGCAGTCCCGGGACAGGGGTATACGTCCCGCAGTTCTTC. Protein: CASSPGTGVYVPQFF.

The rearrangement links TRBV5-6 to TRBJ2-1, with TRBD1 matching over 9 bases. CDR3 length: 18 amino acids. With 3 bases clipped from V and 6 bases from J, the junction kept 16 bases outside the gene matches. The germline CDR1 and CDR2 sequences are SGHDT and YYEEEE. The CDR3 here is CASSSGPGQGNLRNEQFF. DNA for the CDR3: TGTGCCAGCAGCTCAGGTCCGGGACAGGGTAATTTACGCAATGAGCAGTTCTTC.

The rearrangement joins TRBV18 to TRBJ2-1, with D unclear. The V and J ends lost 3 bases and 3 bases respectively, with 6 bases between them. Per germline, CDR1 KGHSH and CDR2 LQKENI. This CDR3 has 13 residues. The CDR3 sequence is CASSPQVYNEQFF. CDR3 nucleotide sequence: TGTGCCAGCTCACCGCAGGTCTACAATGAGCAGTTCTTC.

This clone showed up just once. V and J are TRBV6-1 and TRBJ1-5; 7 bases are shared with TRBD1. CDR1 is MNHNS, CDR2 SASEGT, per germline. This CDR3 has 17 residues. Unmatched junction bases numbered 8, after V lost 3 bases and J lost 0 bases. Here the CDR3 reads CASSDYRQGVSNQPQHF. In DNA, the CDR3 is TGTGCCAGCAGTGATTATAGGCAGGGGGTTAGCAATCAGCCCCAGCATTTT.

This chain links TRBV5-6 with TRBJ2-3; 7 nucleotides line up with TRBD1. Germline loops: CDR1 SGHDT, CDR2 YYEEEE. The CDR3 loop spans 16 amino acids. V dropped 4 bases and J dropped 2; count of bases not matched to a gene: 10. The CDR3 here is CASSPDRESFTDTQYF. The CDR3 bases are TGTGCCAGCAGCCCAGACAGGGAAAGTTTCACAGATACGCAGTATTTT.

The V call is TRBV4-1, the J call TRBJ2-7; 7 nucleotides line up with TRBD2. From germline, CDR1 is MGHRA and CDR2 YSYEKL. With V trimmed by 0 bases and J by 1 base, 6 bases remained unmatched. This CDR3 has 16 amino acids. CDR3 coding DNA: TGCGCCAGCAGCCAAGAATACCGGGGGGAATCCTACGAGCAGTACTTC. Translation: CASSQEYRGESYEQYF.

The chain has TRBV5-1 and TRBJ2-3, with D tentatively TRBD1 (6 bases). Deletions cut 4 bases from V and 2 bases from J, with 17 bases between. Germline V gives CDR1 SGHRS, CDR2 YFSETQ. This CDR3 spans 16 amino acids. CDR3 loop: CASSRYAQGYTDTQYF. The CDR3 DNA reads TGCGCCAGCAGCCGTTATGCACAGGGTTACACAGATACGCAGTATTTT.

The genes are TRBV7-2 and TRBJ1-3; D ambiguous. The CDR3 runs to 14 residues. Trimming stripped 0 bases from V and 2 bases from J, with 5 bases between. Germline CDR1 SGHTA, CDR2 FQGNSA. This CDR3 is CASSLAAAGNTIYF. The CDR3 DNA sequence: TGTGCCAGCAGCTTAGCGGCAGCTGGAAACACCATATATTTT.

The gene calls are TRBV19 and TRBJ1-2; 8 nucleotides match TRBD1. Germline V lookup: CDR1 LNHDA, CDR2 SQIVND (reference sequence). J gave up 2 bases and V 5 bases, and 7 bases lay outside the gene matches. The CDR3 contains 15 residues. DNA of the CDR3: TGTGCCAGTAGTTACTGGGACAGGAAAAACTATGGCTACACCTTC. This translates into CASSYWDRKNYGYTF.

This chain links TRBV19 with TRBJ1-6; TRBD1 agrees at 8 bases. The germline V gene encodes CDR1 LNHDA and CDR2 SQIVND (reference sequence). The CDR3 spans 15 residues. The V segment lost 3 bases and the J segment 8 bases; nucleotides outside the gene matches: 6. CDR3 nucleotides: TGTGCCAGTAGTATCCTGGGACAGGATCATTCACCCCTCCACTTT. This gives the protein CASSILGQDHSPLHF.